The 3 T cell receptor beta chains below were found in one sample sequenced in a study of CD4 T cells in relation to SARS-CoV-2 and coronaviruses. Unexposed donor CD4+ T cells date from 2011-2018, before the COVID-19 pandemic. CD4+ T cells were isolated from the cells after roughly 11 days of culture. Measured with immunoSEQ multiplex PCR; TCRdb has only the in-frame clones, and not every one. Of around 23,000 clones listed, 73% are singletons. What these receptors recognize is not known. Sequenced sample: CD4+ T cells from PBMCs, cultured in vitro. Receptors originate from a human donor in good health.

The CDR3 here is CASSQGHINEQFF. CDR3 bases: TGTGCCAGCAGCCAGGGACATATCAATGAGCAGTTCTTC. The chain employs TRBV3-1 (or the pseudogene TRBV3-2) and TRBJ2-1; maybe TRBD1 (6 bases). The germline CDR1 and CDR2 sequences are LGHDT and YNNKEL (reference sequence). Trimming pared 3 bases from V and 6 bases from J, leaving 9 bases between. This CDR3 is 13 amino acids long.

This clone was recorded only once. The V and J genes are TRBV27 and TRBJ2-1, with TRBD2 matching 7 bases. This CDR3 has 15 amino acids. V dropped 6 bases and J dropped 2; count of bases not matched to a gene: 7. CDR1 and CDR2 from the germline V gene are MNHEY and SMNVEV (reference sequence). CDR3 loop: CASRRLAVAYNEQFF. The CDR3 bases are TGTGCCAGCAGGCGTCTAGCGGTTGCCTACAATGAGCAGTTCTTC.

The chain carries TRBV28 and TRBJ2-7; tentative D call: TRBD2 (5 bases). V shed 5 bases and J shed 5 bases, with 13 bases lying between them. The length of the CDR3 is 13 residues. Germline CDR1 is MDHEN and CDR2 is SYDVKM. The CDR3 region has the DNA TGTGCCAGCAGTAGTGGGAGAGAACACGAGCAGTACTTC. Translating gives CASSSGREHEQYF.